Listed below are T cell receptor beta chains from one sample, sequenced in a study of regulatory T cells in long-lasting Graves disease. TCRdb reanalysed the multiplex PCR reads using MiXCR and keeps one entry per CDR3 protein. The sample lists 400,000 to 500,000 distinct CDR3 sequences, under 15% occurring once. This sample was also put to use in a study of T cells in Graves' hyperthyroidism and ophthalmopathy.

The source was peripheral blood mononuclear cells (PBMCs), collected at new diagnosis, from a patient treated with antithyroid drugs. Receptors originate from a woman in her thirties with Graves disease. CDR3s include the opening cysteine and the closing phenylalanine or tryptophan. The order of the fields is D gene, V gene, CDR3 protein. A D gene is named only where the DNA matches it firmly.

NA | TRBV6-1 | CASSADEATSSRTDTQYF
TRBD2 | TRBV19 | CASSRGLAGVPRGYNEQFF
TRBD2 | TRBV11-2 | CASSPSVTSGNQETQYF
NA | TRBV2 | CASEDGGTDTQYF
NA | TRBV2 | CASSTSSSSYEQYF
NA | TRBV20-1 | CGGGGKAWYNTEAFF
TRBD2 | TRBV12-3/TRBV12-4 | CASTDELAGETDTQYF
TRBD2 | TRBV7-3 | CASSYTSAVSYNEQFF
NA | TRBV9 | CASSVAASGRETQYF
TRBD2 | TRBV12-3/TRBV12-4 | CASSLTSGYEQYF
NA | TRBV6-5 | CASSYGGNWNNEQFF
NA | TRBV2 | CASRVDLASGELFF
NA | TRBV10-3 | CAIRATEDSNQPQHF
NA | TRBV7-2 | CASSLDGLGYGYTF
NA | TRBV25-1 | CASSEMVRAGPSTDTQYF
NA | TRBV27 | CASSLSRGFGNQPQHF
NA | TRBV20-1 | CSARDGVDEQYF
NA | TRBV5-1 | CASGSDVAGELFF
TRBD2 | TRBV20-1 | CSAPTSGRKSTDTQYF
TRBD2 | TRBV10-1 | CASSELAGATYEQYF
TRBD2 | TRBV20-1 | CSVEAEVAGDTDTQYF
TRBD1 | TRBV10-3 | CAISRDRESSPLHF
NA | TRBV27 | CASREEDYSPLHF
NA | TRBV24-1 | CATSDFSRGGETQYF
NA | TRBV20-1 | CSARLKVWRTSGNEQFF
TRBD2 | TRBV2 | CASTPAPRTSDEQYF